This T cell receptor (beta chain) was identified in a study of blood T cell repertoires in COVID-19. Authors' methods: Using reference gene primer amplification, nucleated cell counts were estimated. Profiled with immunoSEQ multiplex PCR; TCRdb holds only in-frame clones, not every one. That table gives V, J and clone size, and the DNA gave D and trimming. The table lists about 120,000 clones, about 80% of them singletons. The CDR3 totals 17 residues. Germline-derived CDR1 and CDR2 are SGHVS and FQNEAQ. Losses at the gene ends were 1 base for V and 6 bases for J; bases not matched to a gene: 9. The genes are TRBV7-8 and TRBJ2-1; 10 nucleotides align to TRBD2. Sample: peripheral blood. This sequence originates from a man in his sixties or seventies with active or convalescent COVID-19. Written as DNA, the CDR3 is TGTGCCAGCAGCTTAGTGTTGGCTAGCGGGGGCCTCAATGAGCAGTTCTTC. Translated: CASSLVLASGGLNEQFF.